The clone carrying this T cell receptor (beta chain) was detected a few times. Its antigen is not known. This record comes from a study of T cell repertoires in cytomegalovirus infection. Turning to the study itself: Indications came from public TCR beta signatures; they pointed to CMV infection and to a matching HLA type. Study conclusions and caveats: Based on cumulative public TCR beta family frequency, carriers of CMV plus the relevant HLA were identified. HLA-C-restricted CMV clonotypes gave the most frequent clonotype in two of eight donors.

V was trimmed by 0 bases and J by 2 bases, leaving 7 bases between them. The length of the CDR3 is 14 residues. Germline values: CDR1 ENHRY, CDR2 SYGVKD. One entry per CDR3 protein results from TCRdb running MiXCR on the reads. Here the sample spans under 200,000 distinct CDR3 sequences, 17% being singletons. This sequence originates from a human donor in good health (CMV status not recorded). Some clones in this sample may be carry-over from other donors' samples. The specimen sequenced was CD8+ T cells from PBMCs. The V gene is TRBV10-3, the J gene TRBJ1-1; D ambiguous. The CDR3 spells CAISESSGNTEAFF. CDR3 DNA: TGTGCCATCAGTGAGTCGTCAGGTAACACTGAAGCTTTCTTT.